These T cell receptor beta chains were read from a single sample in a study of blood T cell repertoires in COVID-19. Profiled with immunoSEQ multiplex PCR; TCRdb holds only in-frame clones, not every one. This repertoire shows around 300,000 clones, roughly nine tenths found once; its top ten account for more than 1.5%. Sequencing used PBMCs or T cells enriched from blood (not recorded which). The source is a woman aged 55-70 years who had recovered from COVID-19. Both conserved end residues are part of each CDR3. A D gene is named only where the DNA matches it firmly. Clone size is not always given. Where it is, it says once, few, many or a class for expanded clones.

V	J	size	D	DNA	CDR3
TRBV19	TRBJ2-7	.	.	TGTGCCAGTAGTATTGGACTGTTCTCCTACGAGCAGTACTTC	CASSIGLFSYEQYF
TRBV4-2	TRBJ1-1	.	TRBD1	TGTGCCAGCAGCCAAGATACAGGGGGCACTGAAGCTTTCTTT	CASSQDTGGTEAFF
TRBV10-3	TRBJ2-2	few	.	TGTGCCACCTTAAACACCGGGGAGCTGTTTTTT	CATLNTGELFF
TRBV18	TRBJ1-1	.	.	TGTGCCAGCTCACAATCGGGACTTGACACTGAAGCTTTCTTT	CASSQSGLDTEAFF
TRBV28	TRBJ1-2	once	.	TGTGCCATCTGGGACACGAACTATGGCTACACCTTC	CAIWDTNYGYTF
TRBV28	TRBJ1-2	.	.	TGTGCCAGCAGTTTGGCGGGTGTAGGCTATGGCTACACCTTC	CASSLAGVGYGYTF
TRBV6-5	TRBJ2-1	.	TRBD2	TGTGCCAGCAGTTCCCCCGGACTAGCGCGGTACAATGAGCAGTTCTTC	CASSSPGLARYNEQFF
TRBV28	TRBJ2-2	.	TRBD2	TGTGCCAGCGCTCCTAGCGGGAGCGGCACCGGGGAGCTGTTTTTT	CASAPSGSGTGELFF
TRBV28	TRBJ2-6	.	.	TGTGTCAGCAGCTCTCCTTGGGGGGCTGGGGCCAACGTCCTGACTTTC	CVSSSPWGAGANVLTF
TRBV5-1	TRBJ1-1	.	.	TGCGCCAGCAGCTTTCCAGGGATGAACACTGAAGCTTTCTTT	CASSFPGMNTEAFF
TRBV5-1	TRBJ2-3	.	TRBD2	TGCGCCAGCAGCTTCACTAGCGGGAGCGGGGCAGATACGCAGTATTTT	CASSFTSGSGADTQYF
TRBV5-5	TRBJ1-2	.	.	TGTGCCAGCAGCTTGGCTCAAGGGCGGACAGCCTATGGCTACACCTTC	CASSLAQGRTAYGYTF
TRBV7-2	TRBJ1-3	.	TRBD1	TGTGCCAGCAGCTCAAAACAGGGGGGAGCCTCTGGAAACACCATATATTTT	CASSSKQGGASGNTIYF
TRBV28	TRBJ1-6	.	TRBD1	TGTGCCAGCAGTGCCCGGACAGGGATATCACCCCTCCACTTT	CASSARTGISPLHF
TRBV27	TRBJ1-1	few	.	TGTGCCAGCAACTCCCCCCCGGGGACTGAAGCTTTCTTT	CASNSPPGTEAFF
TRBV30	TRBJ2-3	once	TRBD2	TGTGCCTGGAGTCGGGGCGGGAGTCCTAGCACAGATACGCAGTATTTT	CAWSRGGSPSTDTQYF
TRBV30	TRBJ1-1	.	.	TGTGCCTGGATCAGGAGGTCTGAAGCTTTCTTT	CAWIRRSEAFF
TRBV19	TRBJ1-5	few	.	TGTGCCAGTAGTATAGATGTAACACGTCGCAATCAGCCCCAGCATTTT	CASSIDVTRRNQPQHF
TRBV19	TRBJ2-3	.	.	TGTGCCAGTAGTATAGGTAGGGGTACAGATACGCAGTATTTT	CASSIGRGTDTQYF
TRBV10-3	TRBJ2-7	.	TRBD1	TGTGCCATCAGCCCAGGACAGGGGGAATACGAGCAGTACTTC	CAISPGQGEYEQYF
TRBV7-8	TRBJ1-2	.	.	TGTGCCAGCAGCACCCGGGAGGAAGCTAACTATGGCTACACCTTC	CASSTREEANYGYTF
TRBV5-1	TRBJ2-6	.	.	TGCGCCAGCAGCTTCGGTGTCCGGGGGGCCAACGTCCTGACTTTC	CASSFGVRGANVLTF
TRBV6-5	TRBJ2-1	.	TRBD1	TGTGCCAGCAGTTACTCAGGACCGGGACAGGGGTATGAGCAGTTCTTC	CASSYSGPGQGYEQFF
TRBV5-4	TRBJ2-3	.	TRBD2	TGTGCCAGCACCTGGGAGGGCGCAGATACGCAGTATTTT	CASTWEGADTQYF
TRBV5-1	TRBJ2-1	.	TRBD1	TGCGCCAGCAGCAATCCCGGGACAGGGGGAGCTGCAAATGAGCAGTTCTTC	CASSNPGTGGAANEQFF
TRBV18	TRBJ1-3	.	.	TGTGCCAGCTCACCTTCGGGGGACCAGGCAAACACCATATATTTT	CASSPSGDQANTIYF
TRBV12-3/TRBV12-4	TRBJ1-2	.	.	TGTGCCAGCAGTTACGGTCGTGGCTACACCTTC	CASSYGRGYTF
TRBV21-1	TRBJ1-5	once	.	TGTGCCAGCAGCAAAAGGAAGGGGGTAGAACAGCCCCAGCATTTT	CASSKRKGVEQPQHF
TRBV4-1	TRBJ1-2	.	TRBD1	TGCGCCAGCAGCCAGGGACAGGGGATGGTCTACACCTTC	CASSQGQGMVYTF
TRBV28	TRBJ2-1	.	TRBD2	TGTGCCAGCAGTCCCGCCCTAGTAGCGGGAGTGATGAATGAGCAGTTCTTC	CASSPALVAGVMNEQFF
TRBV18	TRBJ1-2	.	TRBD1	TGTGCCAGCTCACCGGGACAGGGACATGGCTACACCTTC	CASSPGQGHGYTF
TRBV11-3	TRBJ2-2	.	TRBD1	TGTGCCAGCAGCTTGGACAGGGGCTTCTCAGGAGCCGGGGAGCTGTTTTTT	CASSLDRGFSGAGELFF
TRBV30	TRBJ2-1	.	.	TGTGCCTGGAGTGTACGACTAGACGCCGATGAGCAGTTCTTC	CAWSVRLDADEQFF
TRBV28	TRBJ2-1	.	TRBD2	TGTGCCAGCAGCCGCCCGGGGGGATACAATGAGCAGTTCTTC	CASSRPGGYNEQFF
TRBV11-2	TRBJ2-5	.	TRBD2	TGTGCCAGCAGCTTGGGGAGGGACCAGTACTTC	CASSLGRDQYF
TRBV5-1	TRBJ2-7	.	.	TGCGCCAGCAGCTTGGAAGCAGGGACCTACGAGCAGTACTTC	CASSLEAGTYEQYF
TRBV2	TRBJ1-2	few	.	TGTGCCAGCGGCCGGGAAAACTATGGCTACACCTTC	CASGRENYGYTF
TRBV5-1	TRBJ2-3	.	.	TGCGCCAGCGCCCCCGGGTACACAGATACGCAGTATTTT	CASAPGYTDTQYF
TRBV9	TRBJ1-2	.	TRBD1	TGTGCCAGCAGCGTAGCCGGGACAGGGATCTATGGCTACACCTTC	CASSVAGTGIYGYTF
TRBV27	TRBJ1-5	.	.	TGTGCCAGCGCCCTGGGAGGGTGGCACAATCAGCCCCAGCATTTT	CASALGGWHNQPQHF
TRBV5-1	TRBJ1-1	.	TRBD1	TGCGCCAGCACCCCGGGTGACAGGGGGCAAACTGAAGCTTTCTTT	CASTPGDRGQTEAFF
TRBV24-1	TRBJ2-3	.	.	TGTGCCACCGAGGGACTCTACGATACGCAGTATTTT	CATEGLYDTQYF
TRBV27	TRBJ1-5	.	.	TGTGCCAGCAGTTCTCAGGCCCTGTATAGCAATCAGCCCCAGCATTTT	CASSSQALYSNQPQHF
TRBV5-1	TRBJ1-1	few	TRBD1	TGCGCCAGCAGCTTGGGGGACAGACTCATGAACACTGAAGCTTTCTTT	CASSLGDRLMNTEAFF
TRBV24-1	TRBJ2-7	.	TRBD1	TGTGCCACCAGTGATCCCGGGACAGGGGTCAACGAGCAGTACTTC	CATSDPGTGVNEQYF
TRBV6-5	TRBJ2-1	.	TRBD2	TGTGCCAGCAGTCGACTAGCGGGAAGCAATGAGCAGTTCTTC	CASSRLAGSNEQFF
TRBV6-1	TRBJ2-5	.	TRBD2	TGTGCCAGCAGTGAAACACCCGGGGGGGGTGAGACCCAGTACTTC	CASSETPGGGETQYF
TRBV27	TRBJ1-4	.	TRBD1	TGTGCCAGCAGTCGGGACAGGGGGCGAGAAAAACTGTTTTTT	CASSRDRGREKLFF
TRBV20-1	TRBJ1-5	.	TRBD1	TGCAGTGCTAGTTTCGGGACAGGGGGCGAACAGCCCCAGCATTTT	CSASFGTGGEQPQHF
TRBV9	TRBJ1-3	.	TRBD1	TGTGCCAGCAGCGTAAAACAGGGGTCAGGAAACACCATATATTTT	CASSVKQGSGNTIYF
TRBV7-2	TRBJ1-3	.	.	TGTGCCAGCAGCCCCCAGGTTGTGTCATCTGGAAACACCATATATTTT	CASSPQVVSSGNTIYF
TRBV5-6	TRBJ2-5	.	.	TGTGCCAGCAGCGTCAGGGGTCAAGAGACCCAGTACTTC	CASSVRGQETQYF
TRBV10-1	TRBJ1-1	.	.	TGCGCCAGCAGTGAGTTGGCGGGATCTGAAGCTTTCTTT	CASSELAGSEAFF
TRBV3-1/TRBV3-2	TRBJ1-1	.	.	TGTGCCAGCGGAGGGAACACTGAAGCTTTCTTT	CASGGNTEAFF
TRBV7-2	TRBJ1-1	.	.	TGTGCCAGCAGCTCAGTAGGGGTAGGGGGTGAAGCTTTCTTT	CASSSVGVGGEAFF